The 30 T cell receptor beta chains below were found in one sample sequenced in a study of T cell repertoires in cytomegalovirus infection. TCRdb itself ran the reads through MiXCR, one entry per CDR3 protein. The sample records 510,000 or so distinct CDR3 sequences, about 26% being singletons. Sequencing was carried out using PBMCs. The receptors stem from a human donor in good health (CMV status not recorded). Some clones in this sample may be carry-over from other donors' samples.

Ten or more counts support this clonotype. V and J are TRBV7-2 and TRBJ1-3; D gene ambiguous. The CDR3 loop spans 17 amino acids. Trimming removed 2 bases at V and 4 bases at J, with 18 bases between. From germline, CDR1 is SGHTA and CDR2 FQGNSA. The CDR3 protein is CASSLRSSVSVGNTIYF. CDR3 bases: TGTGCCAGCAGCTTACGATCCAGTGTCTCGGTCGGAAACACCATATATTTT.

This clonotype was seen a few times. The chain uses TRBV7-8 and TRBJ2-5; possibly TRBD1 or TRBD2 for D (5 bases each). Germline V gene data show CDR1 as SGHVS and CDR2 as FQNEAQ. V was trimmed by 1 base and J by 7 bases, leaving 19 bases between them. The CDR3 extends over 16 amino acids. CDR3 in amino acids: CASSLDSGTVIGTQYF. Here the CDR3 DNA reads TGTGCCAGCAGCTTAGACTCCGGGACGGTGATTGGGACCCAGTACTTC.

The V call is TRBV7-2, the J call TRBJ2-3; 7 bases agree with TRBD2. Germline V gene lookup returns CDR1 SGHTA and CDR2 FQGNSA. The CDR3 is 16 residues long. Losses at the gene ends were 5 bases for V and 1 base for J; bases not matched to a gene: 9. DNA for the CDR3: TGTGCCAGCAGCCAAGGAGGGCTAGCGGGCACAGATACGCAGTATTTT. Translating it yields CASSQGGLAGTDTQYF.

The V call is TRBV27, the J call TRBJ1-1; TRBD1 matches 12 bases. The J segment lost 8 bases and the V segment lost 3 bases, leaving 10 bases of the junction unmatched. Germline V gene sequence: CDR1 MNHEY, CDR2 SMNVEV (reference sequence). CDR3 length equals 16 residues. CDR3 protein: CASSLTRGQGAAEAFF. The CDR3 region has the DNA TGTGCCAGCAGTTTGACCCGGGGACAGGGGGCTGCAGAAGCTTTCTTT.

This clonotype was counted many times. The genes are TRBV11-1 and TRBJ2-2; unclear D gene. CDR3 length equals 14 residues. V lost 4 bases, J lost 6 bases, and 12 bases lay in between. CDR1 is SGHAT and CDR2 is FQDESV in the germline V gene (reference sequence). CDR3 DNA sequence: TGTGCCAGCAGCTCGGCGCACAGCCCCGGGGAGCTGTTTTTT. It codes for CASSSAHSPGELFF.

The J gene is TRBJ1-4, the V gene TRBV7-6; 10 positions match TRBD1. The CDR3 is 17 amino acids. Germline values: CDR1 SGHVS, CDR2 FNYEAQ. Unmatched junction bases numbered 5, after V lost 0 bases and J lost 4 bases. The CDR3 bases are TGTGCCAGCAGCTTAGCGGGACAGGGGCGTATTAATGAAAAACTGTTTTTT. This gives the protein CASSLAGQGRINEKLFF.

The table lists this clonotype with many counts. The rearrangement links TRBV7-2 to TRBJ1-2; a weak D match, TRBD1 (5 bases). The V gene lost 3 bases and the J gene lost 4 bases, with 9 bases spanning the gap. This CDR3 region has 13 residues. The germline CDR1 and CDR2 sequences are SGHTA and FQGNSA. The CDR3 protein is CASSLGRAYGYTF. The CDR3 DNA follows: TGTGCCAGCAGCTTGGGCAGGGCCTATGGCTACACCTTC.

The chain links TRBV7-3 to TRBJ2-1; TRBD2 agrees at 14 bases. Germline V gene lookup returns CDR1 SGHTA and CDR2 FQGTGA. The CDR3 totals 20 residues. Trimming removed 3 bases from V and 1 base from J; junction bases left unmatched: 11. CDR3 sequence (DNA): TGTGCCAGCAGCTTTTGGGGGGGACTAGCGGGAGTTGTGTCCTACAATGAGCAGTTCTTC. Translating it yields CASSFWGGLAGVVSYNEQFF.

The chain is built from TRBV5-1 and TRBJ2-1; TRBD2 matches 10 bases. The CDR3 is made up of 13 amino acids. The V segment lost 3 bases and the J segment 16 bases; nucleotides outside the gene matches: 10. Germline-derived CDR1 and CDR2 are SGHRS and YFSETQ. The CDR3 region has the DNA TGCGCCAGCAGCTCGGAAAGCGGGAGGGGCAACTTCTTC. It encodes CASSSESGRGNFF.

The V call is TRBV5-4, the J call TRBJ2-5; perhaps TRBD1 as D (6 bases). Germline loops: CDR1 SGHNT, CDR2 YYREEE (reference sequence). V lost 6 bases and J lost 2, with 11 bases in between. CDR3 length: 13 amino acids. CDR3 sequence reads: CASTTDRQETQYF. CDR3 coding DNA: TGTGCCAGCACCACGGACAGACAAGAGACCCAGTACTTC.

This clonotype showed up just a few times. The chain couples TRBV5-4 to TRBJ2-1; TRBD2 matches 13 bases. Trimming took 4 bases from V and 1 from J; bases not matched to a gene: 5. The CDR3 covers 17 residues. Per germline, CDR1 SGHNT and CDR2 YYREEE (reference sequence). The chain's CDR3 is CASSGKTSGGSYNEQFF. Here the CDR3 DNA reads TGTGCCAGCAGCGGAAAGACTAGCGGGGGGTCCTACAATGAGCAGTTCTTC.

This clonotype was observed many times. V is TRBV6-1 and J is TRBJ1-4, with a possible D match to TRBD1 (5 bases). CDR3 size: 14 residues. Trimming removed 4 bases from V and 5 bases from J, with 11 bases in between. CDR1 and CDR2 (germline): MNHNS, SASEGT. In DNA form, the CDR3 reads TGTGCCAGCAGTGCCCGGGACGCCAATGAAAAACTGTTTTTT. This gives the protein CASSARDANEKLFF.

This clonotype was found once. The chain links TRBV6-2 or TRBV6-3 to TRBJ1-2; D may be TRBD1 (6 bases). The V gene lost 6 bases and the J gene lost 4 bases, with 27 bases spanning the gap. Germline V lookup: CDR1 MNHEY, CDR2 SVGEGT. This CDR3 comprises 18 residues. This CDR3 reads CASSLRDRTFLKRYGYTF. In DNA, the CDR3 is TGTGCCAGCAGCTTGCGCGACAGGACCTTCCTAAAGCGCTATGGCTACACCTTC.

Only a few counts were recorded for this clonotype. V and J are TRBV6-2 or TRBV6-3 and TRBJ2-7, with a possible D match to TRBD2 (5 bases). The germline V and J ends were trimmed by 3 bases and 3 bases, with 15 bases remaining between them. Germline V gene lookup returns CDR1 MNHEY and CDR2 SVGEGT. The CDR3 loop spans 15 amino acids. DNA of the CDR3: TGTGCCAGCAGTTATCGGGGTGACCCTTACTACGAGCAGTACTTC. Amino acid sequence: CASSYRGDPYYEQYF.

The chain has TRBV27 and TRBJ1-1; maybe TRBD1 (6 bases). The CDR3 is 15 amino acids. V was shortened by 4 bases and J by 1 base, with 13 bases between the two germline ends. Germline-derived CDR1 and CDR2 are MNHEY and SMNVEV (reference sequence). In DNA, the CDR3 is TGTGCCAGCAGTTCGGGGGGCTCCGGGAACACTGAAGCTTTCTTT. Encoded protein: CASSSGGSGNTEAFF.

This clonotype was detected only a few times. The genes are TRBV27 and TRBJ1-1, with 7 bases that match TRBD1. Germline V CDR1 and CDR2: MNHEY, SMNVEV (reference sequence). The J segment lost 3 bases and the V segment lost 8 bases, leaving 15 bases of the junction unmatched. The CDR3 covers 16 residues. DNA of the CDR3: TGTGCCAGCCAAATACAGGGGATTGTATCGGACACTGAAGCTTTCTTT. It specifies CASQIQGIVSDTEAFF.

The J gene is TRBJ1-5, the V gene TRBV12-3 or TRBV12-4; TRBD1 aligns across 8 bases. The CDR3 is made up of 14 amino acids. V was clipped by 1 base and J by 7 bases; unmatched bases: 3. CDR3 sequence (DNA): TGTGCCAGCAGTTTAGGGACAGGGAGGCAGCCCCAGCATTTT. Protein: CASSLGTGRQPQHF.

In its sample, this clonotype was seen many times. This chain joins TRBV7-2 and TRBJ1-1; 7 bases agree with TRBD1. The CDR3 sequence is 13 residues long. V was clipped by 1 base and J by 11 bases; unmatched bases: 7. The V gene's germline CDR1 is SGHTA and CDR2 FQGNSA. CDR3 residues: CASSLGGQRGAFF. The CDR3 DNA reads TGTGCCAGCAGCTTAGGGGGACAGAGGGGGGCTTTCTTT.

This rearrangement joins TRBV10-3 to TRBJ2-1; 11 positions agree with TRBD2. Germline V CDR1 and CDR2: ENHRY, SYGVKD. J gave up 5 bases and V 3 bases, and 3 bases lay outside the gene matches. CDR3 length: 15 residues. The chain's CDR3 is CAISDIAGGNNEQFF. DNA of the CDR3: TGTGCCATCAGTGACATAGCGGGGGGGAACAATGAGCAGTTCTTC.

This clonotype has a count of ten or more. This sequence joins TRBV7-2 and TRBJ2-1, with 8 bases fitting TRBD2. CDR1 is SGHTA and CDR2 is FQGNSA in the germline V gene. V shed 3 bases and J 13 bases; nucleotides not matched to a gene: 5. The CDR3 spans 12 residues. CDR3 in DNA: TGTGCCAGCAGCTTTACGGGACTAGGTCAGTTCTTC. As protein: CASSFTGLGQFF.

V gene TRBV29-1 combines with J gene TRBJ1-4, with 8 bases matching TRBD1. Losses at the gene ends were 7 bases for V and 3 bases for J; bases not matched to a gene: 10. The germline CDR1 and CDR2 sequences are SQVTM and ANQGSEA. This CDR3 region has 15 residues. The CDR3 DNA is TGCAGCGCCACTTTGACAGGGGACCCTAATGAAAAACTGTTTTTT. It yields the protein CSATLTGDPNEKLFF.

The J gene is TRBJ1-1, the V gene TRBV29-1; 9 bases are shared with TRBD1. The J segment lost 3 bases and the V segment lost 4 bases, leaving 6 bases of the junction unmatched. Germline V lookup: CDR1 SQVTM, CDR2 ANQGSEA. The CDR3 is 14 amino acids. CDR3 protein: CSVARGQGDTEAFF. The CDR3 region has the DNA TGCAGCGTTGCCCGGGGACAGGGTGACACTGAAGCTTTCTTT.

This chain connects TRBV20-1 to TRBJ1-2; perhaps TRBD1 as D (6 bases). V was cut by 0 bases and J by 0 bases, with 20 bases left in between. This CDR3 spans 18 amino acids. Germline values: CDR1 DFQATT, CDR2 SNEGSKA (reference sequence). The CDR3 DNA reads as TGCAGTGCTAGAGATAACCCCGGGGGCATCCATCCTAACTATGGCTACACCTTC. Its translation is CSARDNPGGIHPNYGYTF.

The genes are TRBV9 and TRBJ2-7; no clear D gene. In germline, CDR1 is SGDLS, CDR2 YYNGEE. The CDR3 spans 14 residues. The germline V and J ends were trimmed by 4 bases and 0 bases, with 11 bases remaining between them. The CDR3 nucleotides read TGTGCCAGCAGCATTGGGGTCAGCTCCTACGAGCAGTACTTC. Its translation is CASSIGVSSYEQYF.

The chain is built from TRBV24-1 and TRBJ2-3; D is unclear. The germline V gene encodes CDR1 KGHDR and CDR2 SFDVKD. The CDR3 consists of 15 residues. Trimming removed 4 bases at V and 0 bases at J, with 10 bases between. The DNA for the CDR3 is TGTGCCACCAGTGACCCGCAGGAGAGCACAGATACGCAGTATTTT. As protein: CATSDPQESTDTQYF.

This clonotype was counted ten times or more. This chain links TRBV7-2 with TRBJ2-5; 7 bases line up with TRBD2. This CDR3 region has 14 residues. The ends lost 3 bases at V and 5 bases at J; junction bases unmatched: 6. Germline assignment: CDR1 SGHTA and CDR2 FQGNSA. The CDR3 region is CASSFGGSKETQYF. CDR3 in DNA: TGTGCCAGCAGCTTTGGCGGGAGCAAGGAGACCCAGTACTTC.

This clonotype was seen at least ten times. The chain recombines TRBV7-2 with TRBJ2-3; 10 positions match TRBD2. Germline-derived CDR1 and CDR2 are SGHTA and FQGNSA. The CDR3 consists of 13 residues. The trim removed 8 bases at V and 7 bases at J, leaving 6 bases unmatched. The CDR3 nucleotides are TGTGCCAGCGGAGCGGGAGGGCAAAATACGCAGTATTTT. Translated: CASGAGGQNTQYF. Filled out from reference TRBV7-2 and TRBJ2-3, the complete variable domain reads GAGVSQSPSNKVTEKGKDVELRCDPISGHTALYWYRQSLGQGLEFLIYFQGNSAPDKSGLPSDRFSAERTGGSVSTLTIQRTQQEDSAVYLCASGAGGQNTQYFGPGTRLTVL.

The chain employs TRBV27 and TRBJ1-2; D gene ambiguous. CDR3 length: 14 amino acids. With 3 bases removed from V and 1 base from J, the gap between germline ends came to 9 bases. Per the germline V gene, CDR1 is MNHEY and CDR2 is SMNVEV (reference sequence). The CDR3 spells CASSFGRNNYGYTF. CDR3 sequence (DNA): TGTGCCAGCAGTTTCGGCAGGAATAACTATGGCTACACCTTC.

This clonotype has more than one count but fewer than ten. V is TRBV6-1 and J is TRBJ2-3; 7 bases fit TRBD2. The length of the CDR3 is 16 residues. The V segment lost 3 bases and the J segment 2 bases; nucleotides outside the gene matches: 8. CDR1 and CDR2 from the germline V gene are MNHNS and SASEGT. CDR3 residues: CASSDLAGEFTDTQYF. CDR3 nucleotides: TGTGCCAGCAGTGACCTTGCGGGAGAGTTCACAGATACGCAGTATTTT.

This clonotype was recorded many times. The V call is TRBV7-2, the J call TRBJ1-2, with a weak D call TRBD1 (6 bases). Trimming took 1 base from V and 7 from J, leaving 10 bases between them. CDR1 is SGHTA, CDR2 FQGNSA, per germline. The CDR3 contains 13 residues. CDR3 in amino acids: CASSLVQGGGYTF. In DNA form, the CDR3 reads TGTGCCAGCAGCTTAGTACAGGGAGGTGGCTACACCTTC.